This TCR beta chain was sequenced in a study of cytomegalovirus exposure and HLA in healthy donors. Broader study findings: Judged likely to be a sequencing artifact was a cluster of highly shared sequence variants. Three of the chains that were CMV-associated were confirmed in vitro to be specific for CMV antigens. In an earlier analysis, in several hundred donors, most V segments appeared productive either ~90% or ~30% of the time.

Healthy bone marrow donors formed the donor group. CDR3 size: 13 residues. Germline CDR1 and CDR2: LGHNT and FRNRAP. V was shortened by 2 bases and J by 9 bases, with 11 bases between the two germline ends. Primers included in the PCR were 60 Vbeta and 13 Jbeta primers. Sequencing used immunoSEQ multiplex PCR; TCRdb keeps in-frame clones, though not all of them. This table holds fewer than 200,000 clones, more than 75% found once. Details on this clone: Its antigen is undetermined.

The sequenced sample was PBMCs. The V call is TRBV12-5, the J call TRBJ1-5; possible D gene TRBD1, 6 bases. The sequence came from a man aged 18 to 29 in good health and CMV-seropositive. CDR3 nucleotide sequence: TGTGCTAGTGGTTTGCTTCAGGGGCCGCCCCAGCATTTT. As protein: CASGLLQGPPQHF. Using reference TRBV12-5 and TRBJ1-5 for the parts outside the CDR3, the full variable domain is DARVTQTPRHKVTEMGQEVTMRCQPILGHNTVFWYRQTMMQGLELLAYFRNRAPLDDSGMPKDRFSAEMPDATLATLKIQPSEPRDSAVYFCASGLLQGPPQHFGDGTRLSIL.